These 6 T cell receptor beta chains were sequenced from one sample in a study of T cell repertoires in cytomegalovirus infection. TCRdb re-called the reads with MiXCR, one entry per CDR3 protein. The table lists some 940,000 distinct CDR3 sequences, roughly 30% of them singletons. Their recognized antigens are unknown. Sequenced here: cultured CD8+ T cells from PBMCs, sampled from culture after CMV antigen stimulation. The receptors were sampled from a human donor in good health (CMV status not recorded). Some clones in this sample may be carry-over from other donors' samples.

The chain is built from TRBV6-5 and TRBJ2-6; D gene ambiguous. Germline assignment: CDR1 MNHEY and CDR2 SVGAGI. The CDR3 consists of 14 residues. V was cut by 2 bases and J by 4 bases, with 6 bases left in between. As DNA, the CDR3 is TGTGCCAGCAGTTACCTATTGGGGGCCAACGTCCTGACTTTC. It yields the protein CASSYLLGANVLTF.

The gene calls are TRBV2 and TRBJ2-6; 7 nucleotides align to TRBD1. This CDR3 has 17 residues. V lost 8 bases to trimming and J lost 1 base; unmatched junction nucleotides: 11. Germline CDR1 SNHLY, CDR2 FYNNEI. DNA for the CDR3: TGTGCCAGCTCCTTGCGAGGGGGCAGATCTGGGGCCAACGTCCTGACTTTC. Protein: CASSLRGGRSGANVLTF. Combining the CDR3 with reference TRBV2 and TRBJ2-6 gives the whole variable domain EPEVTQTPSHQVTQMGQEVILRCVPISNHLYFYWYRQILGQKVEFLVSFYNNEISEKSEIFDDQFSVERPDGSNFTLKIRSTKLEDSAMYFCASSLRGGRSGANVLTFGAGSRLTVL.

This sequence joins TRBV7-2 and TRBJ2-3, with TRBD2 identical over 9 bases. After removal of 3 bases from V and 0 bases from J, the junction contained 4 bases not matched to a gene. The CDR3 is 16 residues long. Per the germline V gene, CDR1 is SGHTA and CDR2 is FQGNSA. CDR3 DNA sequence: TGTGCCAGCAGCTTCCGACTAGCGGTTAGCACAGATACGCAGTATTTT. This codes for CASSFRLAVSTDTQYF.

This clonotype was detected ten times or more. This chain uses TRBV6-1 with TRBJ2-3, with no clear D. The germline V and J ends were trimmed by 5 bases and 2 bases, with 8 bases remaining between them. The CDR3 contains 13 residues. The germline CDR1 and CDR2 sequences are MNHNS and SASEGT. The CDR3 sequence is CASSLRNTDTQYF. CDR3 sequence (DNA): TGTGCCAGCAGTCTCCGTAACACAGATACGCAGTATTTT.

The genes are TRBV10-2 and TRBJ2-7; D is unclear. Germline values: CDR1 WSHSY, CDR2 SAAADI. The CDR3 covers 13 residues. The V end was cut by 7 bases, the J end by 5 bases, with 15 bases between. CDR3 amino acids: CASTDGNSDEQYF. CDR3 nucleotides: TGCGCCAGCACAGACGGTAATTCCGACGAGCAGTACTTC.

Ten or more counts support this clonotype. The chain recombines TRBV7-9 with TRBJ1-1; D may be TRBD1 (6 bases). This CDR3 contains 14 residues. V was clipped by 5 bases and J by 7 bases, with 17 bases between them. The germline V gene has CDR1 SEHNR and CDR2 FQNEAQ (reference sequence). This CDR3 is CASSDPTGRVEAFF. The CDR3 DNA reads TGTGCCAGCAGCGACCCGACAGGAAGAGTTGAAGCTTTCTTT.